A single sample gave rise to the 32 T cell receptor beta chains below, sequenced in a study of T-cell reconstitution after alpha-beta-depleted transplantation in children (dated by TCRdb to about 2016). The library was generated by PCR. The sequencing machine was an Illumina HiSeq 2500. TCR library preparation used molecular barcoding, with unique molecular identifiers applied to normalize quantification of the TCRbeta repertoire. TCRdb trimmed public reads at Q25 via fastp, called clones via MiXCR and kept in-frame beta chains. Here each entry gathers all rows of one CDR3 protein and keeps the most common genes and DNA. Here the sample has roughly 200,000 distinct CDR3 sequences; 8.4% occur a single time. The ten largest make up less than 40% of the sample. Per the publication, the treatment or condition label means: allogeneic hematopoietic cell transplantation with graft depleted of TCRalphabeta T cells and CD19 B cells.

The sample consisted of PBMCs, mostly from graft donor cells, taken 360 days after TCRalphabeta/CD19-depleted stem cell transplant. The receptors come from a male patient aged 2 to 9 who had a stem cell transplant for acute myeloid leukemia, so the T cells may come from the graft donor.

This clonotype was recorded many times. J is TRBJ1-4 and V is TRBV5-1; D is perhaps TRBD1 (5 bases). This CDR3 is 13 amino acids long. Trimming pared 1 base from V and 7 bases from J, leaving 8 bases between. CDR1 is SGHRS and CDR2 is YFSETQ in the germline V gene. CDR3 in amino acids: CASSLFGGEKLFF. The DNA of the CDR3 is TGCGCCAGCAGCTTGTTCGGGGGTGAAAAACTGTTTTTT.

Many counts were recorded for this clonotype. CDR3 loop: CASRSQGYEQFF. DNA of the CDR3: TGTGCCAGCAGGTCACAGGGTTATGAGCAGTTCTTC. V usage is TRBV6-2 or TRBV6-3 and J usage is TRBJ2-1; D is possibly TRBD1 (6 bases). V lost 6 bases and J 8 bases, leaving 11 bases between the germline ends. Germline V lookup: CDR1 MNHEY, CDR2 SVGEGT. This CDR3 comprises 12 residues.

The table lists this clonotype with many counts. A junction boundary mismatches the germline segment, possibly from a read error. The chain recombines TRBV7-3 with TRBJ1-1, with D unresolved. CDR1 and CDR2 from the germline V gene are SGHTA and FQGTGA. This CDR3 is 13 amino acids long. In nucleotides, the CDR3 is TGTGCCAGCAGTTTAACCGTGAACACTGAAGCTTTCTTT. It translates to CASSLTVNTEAFF.

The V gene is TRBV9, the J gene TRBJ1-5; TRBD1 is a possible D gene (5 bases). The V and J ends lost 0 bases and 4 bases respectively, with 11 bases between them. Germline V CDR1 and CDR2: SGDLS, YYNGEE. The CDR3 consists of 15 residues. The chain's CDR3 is CASSVAGVLNQPQHF. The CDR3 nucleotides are TGTGCCAGCAGCGTAGCGGGGGTATTGAATCAGCCCCAGCATTTT. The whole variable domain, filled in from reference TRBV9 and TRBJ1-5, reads DSGVTQTPKHLITATGQRVTLRCSPRSGDLSVYWYQQSLDQGLQFLIQYYNGEERAKGNILERFSAQQFPDLHSELNLSSLELGDSALYFCASSVAGVLNQPQHFGDGTRLSIL.

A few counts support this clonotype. The CDR3 coding sequence is TGCAGCGTTAGAGGGACAGGGAGCTATGGCTACACCTTC. Its translation: CSVRGTGSYGYTF. The chain is built from TRBV29-1 and TRBJ1-2; TRBD1 matches 9 bases. CDR1 is SQVTM and CDR2 is ANQGSEA in the germline V gene. Losses at the gene ends were 5 bases for V and 4 bases for J; bases not matched to a gene: 5. The CDR3 spans 13 residues.

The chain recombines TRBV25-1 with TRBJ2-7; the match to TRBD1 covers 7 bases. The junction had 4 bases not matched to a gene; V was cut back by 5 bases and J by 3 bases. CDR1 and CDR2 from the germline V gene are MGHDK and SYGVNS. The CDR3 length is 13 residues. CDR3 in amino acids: CASSPDRHYEQYF. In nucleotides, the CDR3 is TGTGCCAGCAGTCCGGACAGGCACTACGAGCAGTACTTC.

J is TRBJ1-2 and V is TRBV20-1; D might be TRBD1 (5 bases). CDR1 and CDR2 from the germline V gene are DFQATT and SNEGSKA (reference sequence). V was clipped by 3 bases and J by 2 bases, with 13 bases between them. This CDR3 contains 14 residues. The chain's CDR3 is CSARRQGGNYGYTF. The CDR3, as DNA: TGCAGTGCTAGGCGGCAGGGCGGAAACTATGGCTACACCTTC.

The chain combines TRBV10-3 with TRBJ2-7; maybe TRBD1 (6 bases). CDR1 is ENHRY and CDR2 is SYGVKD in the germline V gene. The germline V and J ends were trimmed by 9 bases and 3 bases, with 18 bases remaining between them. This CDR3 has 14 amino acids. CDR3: CAINSGQPVYEQYF. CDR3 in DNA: TGTGCCATAAACTCCGGACAGCCCGTCTACGAGCAGTACTTC.

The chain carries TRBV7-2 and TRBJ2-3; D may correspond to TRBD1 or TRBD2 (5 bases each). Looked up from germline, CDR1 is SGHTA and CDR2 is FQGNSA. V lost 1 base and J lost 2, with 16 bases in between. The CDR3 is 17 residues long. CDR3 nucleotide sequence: TGTGCCAGCAGCTTAGGTCCAGGGAGTCCCTCCACAGATACGCAGTATTTT. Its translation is CASSLGPGSPSTDTQYF.

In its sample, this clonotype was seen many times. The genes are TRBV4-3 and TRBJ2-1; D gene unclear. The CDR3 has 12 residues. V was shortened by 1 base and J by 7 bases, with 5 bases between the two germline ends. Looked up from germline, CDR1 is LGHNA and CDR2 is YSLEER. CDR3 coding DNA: TGCGCCAGCAGCCAAGGCCGAAATGAGCAGTTCTTC. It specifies CASSQGRNEQFF.

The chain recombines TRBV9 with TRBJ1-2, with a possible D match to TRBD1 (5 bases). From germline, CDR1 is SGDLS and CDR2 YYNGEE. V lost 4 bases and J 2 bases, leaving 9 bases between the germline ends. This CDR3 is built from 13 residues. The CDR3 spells CASSQGSNYGYTF. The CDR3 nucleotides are TGTGCCAGCAGCCAGGGTTCAAACTATGGCTACACCTTC.

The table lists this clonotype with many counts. The CDR3 DNA follows: TGCAGTGCAACAACTAGCTGGGAGACCCAGTACTTC. Its translation: CSATTSWETQYF. The J gene is TRBJ2-5, the V gene TRBV20-1, with D possibly being TRBD2 (6 bases). V lost 6 bases to trimming and J lost 5 bases, with 13 bases between them. The CDR3 runs to 12 residues. From germline, CDR1 is DFQATT and CDR2 SNEGSKA (reference sequence).

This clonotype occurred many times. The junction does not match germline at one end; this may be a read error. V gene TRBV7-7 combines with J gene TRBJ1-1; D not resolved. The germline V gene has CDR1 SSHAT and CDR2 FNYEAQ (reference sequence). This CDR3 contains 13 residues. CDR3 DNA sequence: TGTGCTAGCAGTCAAAAGAGGGACACTGAAGCTTTCTTT. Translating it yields CASSQKRDTEAFF.

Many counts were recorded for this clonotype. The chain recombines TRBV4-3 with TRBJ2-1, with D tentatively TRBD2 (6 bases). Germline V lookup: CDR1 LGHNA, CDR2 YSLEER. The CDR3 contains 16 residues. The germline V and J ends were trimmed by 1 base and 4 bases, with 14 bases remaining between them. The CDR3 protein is CASSQGRDPSYNEQFF. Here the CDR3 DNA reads TGCGCCAGCAGCCAAGGGCGGGACCCCTCTTACAATGAGCAGTTCTTC.

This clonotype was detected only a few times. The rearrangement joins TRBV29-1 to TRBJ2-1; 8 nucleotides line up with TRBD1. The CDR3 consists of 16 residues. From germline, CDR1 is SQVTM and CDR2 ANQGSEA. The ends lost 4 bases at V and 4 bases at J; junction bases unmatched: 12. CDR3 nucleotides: TGCAGCGTTGGAGATCATGGGGGACAGGAGTACAATGAGCAGTTCTTC. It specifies CSVGDHGGQEYNEQFF.

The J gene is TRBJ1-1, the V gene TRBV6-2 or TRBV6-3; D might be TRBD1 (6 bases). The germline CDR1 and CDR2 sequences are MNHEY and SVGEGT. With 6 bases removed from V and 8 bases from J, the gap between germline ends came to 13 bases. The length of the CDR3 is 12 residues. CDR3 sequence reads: CASSKQGSEAFF. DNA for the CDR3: TGTGCCAGCAGCAAACAGGGATCCGAAGCTTTCTTT.

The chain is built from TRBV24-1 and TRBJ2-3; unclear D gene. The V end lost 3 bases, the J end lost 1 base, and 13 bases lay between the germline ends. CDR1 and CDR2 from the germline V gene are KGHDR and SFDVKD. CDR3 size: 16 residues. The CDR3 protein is CATSDTRSSRTDTQYF. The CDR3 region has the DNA TGTGCCACCAGTGATACAAGGTCGAGCCGCACAGATACGCAGTATTTT.

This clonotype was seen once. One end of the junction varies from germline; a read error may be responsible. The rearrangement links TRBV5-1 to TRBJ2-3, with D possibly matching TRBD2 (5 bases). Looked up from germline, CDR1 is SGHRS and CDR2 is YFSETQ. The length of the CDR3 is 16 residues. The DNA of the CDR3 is TGCGCCAGCAGCCAAAACAGACTACCGGAAGGCGATACGCAATATTTT. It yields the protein CASSQNRLPEGDTQYF.

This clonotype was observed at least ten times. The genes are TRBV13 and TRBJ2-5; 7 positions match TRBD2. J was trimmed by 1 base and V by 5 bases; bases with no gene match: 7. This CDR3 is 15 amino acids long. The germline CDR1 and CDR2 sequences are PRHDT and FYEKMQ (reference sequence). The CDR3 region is CASSPSGASQETQYF. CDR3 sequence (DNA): TGTGCCAGCAGCCCGAGCGGGGCCTCCCAAGAGACCCAGTACTTC.

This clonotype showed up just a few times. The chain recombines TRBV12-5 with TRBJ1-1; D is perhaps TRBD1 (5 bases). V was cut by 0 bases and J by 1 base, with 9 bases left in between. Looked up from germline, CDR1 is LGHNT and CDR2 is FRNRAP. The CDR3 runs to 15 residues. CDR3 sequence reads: CASGLVLGPNTEAFF. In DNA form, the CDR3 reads TGTGCTAGTGGTTTGGTATTGGGGCCGAACACTGAAGCTTTCTTT.

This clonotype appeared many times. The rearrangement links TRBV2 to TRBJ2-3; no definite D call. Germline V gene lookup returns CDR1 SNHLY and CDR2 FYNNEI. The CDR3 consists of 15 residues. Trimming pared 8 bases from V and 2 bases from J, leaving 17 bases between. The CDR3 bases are TGTGCCAGCGAAAAAAGAAAGCTGATCACAGATACGCAGTATTTT. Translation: CASEKRKLITDTQYF.

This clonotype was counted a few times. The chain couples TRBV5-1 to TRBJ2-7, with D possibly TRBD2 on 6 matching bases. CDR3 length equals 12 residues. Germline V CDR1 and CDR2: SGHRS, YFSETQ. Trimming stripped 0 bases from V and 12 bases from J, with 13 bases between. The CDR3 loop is CASSLAGAARYF. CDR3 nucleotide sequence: TGCGCCAGCAGCTTGGCGGGAGCAGCGCGGTACTTC.

CDR3 sequence: CSVESPGYEQYF. CDR3 in DNA: TGCAGCGTCGAAAGCCCCGGCTACGAGCAGTACTTC. The chain uses TRBV29-1 and TRBJ2-7, with D hard to call. This CDR3 comprises 12 residues. V was trimmed by 6 bases and J by 3 bases, leaving 12 bases between them. The V gene's germline CDR1 is SQVTM and CDR2 ANQGSEA.

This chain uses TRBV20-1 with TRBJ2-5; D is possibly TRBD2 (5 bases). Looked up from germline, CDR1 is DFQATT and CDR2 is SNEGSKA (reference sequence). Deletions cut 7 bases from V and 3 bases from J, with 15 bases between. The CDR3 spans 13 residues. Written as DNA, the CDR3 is TGCAGTGTCTCTCCGGGATTAAAAGAGACCCAGTACTTC. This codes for CSVSPGLKETQYF.

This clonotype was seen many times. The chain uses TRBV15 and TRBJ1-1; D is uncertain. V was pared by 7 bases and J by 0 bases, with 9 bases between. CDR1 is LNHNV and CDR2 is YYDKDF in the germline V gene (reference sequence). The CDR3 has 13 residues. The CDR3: CATKRDLNTEAFF. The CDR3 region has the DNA TGTGCCACCAAAAGGGATTTGAACACTGAAGCTTTCTTT.

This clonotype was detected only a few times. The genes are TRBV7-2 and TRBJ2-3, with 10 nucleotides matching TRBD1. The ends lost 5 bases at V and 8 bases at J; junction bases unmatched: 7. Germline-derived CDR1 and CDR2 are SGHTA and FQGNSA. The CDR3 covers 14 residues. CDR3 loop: CASSPDRGWVTQYF. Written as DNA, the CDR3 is TGTGCCAGCAGCCCGGACAGGGGGTGGGTTACGCAGTATTTT.

CDR3 nucleotides: TGTGCCACCAGCACCACGGAGGACAGGGGGGTTGTGACTGAAGCTTTCTTT. Its protein is CATSTTEDRGVVTEAFF. The chain joins TRBV15 to TRBJ1-1; 10 positions match TRBD1. The CDR3 runs to 17 residues. The junction had 13 bases not matched to a gene; V was cut back by 4 bases and J by 5 bases. Germline V gives CDR1 LNHNV, CDR2 YYDKDF (reference sequence).

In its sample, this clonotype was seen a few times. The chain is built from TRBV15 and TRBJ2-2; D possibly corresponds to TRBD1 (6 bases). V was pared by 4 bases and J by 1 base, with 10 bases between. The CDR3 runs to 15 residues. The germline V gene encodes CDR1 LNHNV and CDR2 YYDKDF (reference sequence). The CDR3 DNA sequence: TGTGCCACCAGCATATTGACAGGGAACACCGGGGAGCTGTTTTTT. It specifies CATSILTGNTGELFF. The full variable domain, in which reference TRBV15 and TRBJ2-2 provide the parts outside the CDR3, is DAMVIQNPRYQVTQFGKPVTLSCSQTLNHNVMYWYQQKSSQAPKLLFHYYDKDFNNEADTPDNFQSRRPNTSFCFLDIRSPGLGDTAMYLCATSILTGNTGELFFGEGSRLTVL.

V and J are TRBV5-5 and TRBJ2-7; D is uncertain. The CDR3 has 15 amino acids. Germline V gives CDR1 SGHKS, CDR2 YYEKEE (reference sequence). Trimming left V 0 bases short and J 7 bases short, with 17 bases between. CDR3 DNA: TGTGCCAGCAGCTTGGTTGACCAGGCAACGAGAGAGCAGTACTTC. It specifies CASSLVDQATREQYF.

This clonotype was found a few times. For the CDR3, the DNA is TGTGCCAGCAGTCCGGGGGGTCTTGTCTCCGAGCAGTACGTC. Protein: CASSPGGLVSEQYV. The V gene is TRBV12-3 or TRBV12-4, the J gene TRBJ2-7; 7 bases agree with TRBD2. V shed 5 bases, J shed 6 bases, and the junction held 10 bases outside the gene matches. CDR3 length: 14 amino acids.

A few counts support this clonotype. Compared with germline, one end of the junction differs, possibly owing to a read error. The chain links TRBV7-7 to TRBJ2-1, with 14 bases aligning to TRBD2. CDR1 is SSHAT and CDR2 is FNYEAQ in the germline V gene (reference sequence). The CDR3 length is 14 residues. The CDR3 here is CASSAGTSGSQQFF. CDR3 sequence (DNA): TGTGCTAGCAGCGCCGGGACTAGCGGGAGTCAGCAGTTCTTC.

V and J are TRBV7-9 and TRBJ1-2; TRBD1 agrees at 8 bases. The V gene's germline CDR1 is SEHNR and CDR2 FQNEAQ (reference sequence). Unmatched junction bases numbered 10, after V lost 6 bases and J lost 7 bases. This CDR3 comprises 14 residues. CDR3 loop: CASSLTGDSGGYTF. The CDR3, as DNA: TGTGCCAGCAGTTTGACAGGGGACAGTGGTGGCTACACCTTC.